These T cell receptor beta chains were read from a single sample in a study of blood T cells in healthy people across ages. In TCRdb, the 5' RACE reads were re-called with MiXCR into one record per CDR3 protein. This table holds approximately 670,000 distinct CDR3 sequences, around two fifths found once. Sequences were obtained from blood. All receptors derive from an elderly man in good health. The CDR3 runs from the conserved cysteine through the conserved F or W. A D gene is named only where the DNA matches it firmly. Where a row states a size, it is once, few, many or the class of an expanded clone; other rows omit it.

-	TRBV29-1	many	TRBJ2-1	TGCAGCGTTGAAGATGTAGGGGCCGGCATTGGGAATGAGCAGTTCTTC	CSVEDVGAGIGNEQFF
TRBD2	TRBV5-1	-	TRBJ2-3	TGCGCCAGCAGCTTCCCTGAACTAGCGGGGGCAGATACGCAGTATTTT	CASSFPELAGADTQYF
TRBD2	TRBV6-6	-	TRBJ2-7	TGTGCCAGCAGGGGCGATACTAGCGGGGGGTACGAGCAGTACTTC	CASRGDTSGGYEQYF
TRBD1	TRBV5-1	-	TRBJ1-2	TGCGCCAGCAGCTTAGAACAGGGGCCTCACACCTTC	CASSLEQGPHTF
TRBD1	TRBV3-1	few	TRBJ2-7	TGTGCCAGCAGCCAACGGGACAGGGGGTCTCACGAGCAGTACTTC	CASSQRDRGSHEQYF
-	TRBV29-1	-	TRBJ1-4	TGCAGCGTTGAAGCGGTTGCGCGTGGTGAAAAACTGTTTTTT	CSVEAVARGEKLFF
TRBD1	TRBV11-2	few	TRBJ2-5	TGTGCCAGCAGCGTCGACAGGGCTCGGTGGGAGACCCAGTACTTC	CASSVDRARWETQYF
-	TRBV28	-	TRBJ1-2	TGTGCCACCCAAGTTGCAGGACTTTTTGGCTACACCTTC	CATQVAGLFGYTF
TRBD1	TRBV28	-	TRBJ2-3	TGTGCCAGCAGCCCGGGGGGACAGGGGGCGTCAGATACGCAGTATTTT	CASSPGGQGASDTQYF
-	TRBV29-1	few	TRBJ2-1	TGCAGCGCCGCGATCTCCCCCTACAATGAGCAGTTCTTC	CSAAISPYNEQFF
-	TRBV7-2	few	TRBJ1-2	TGTGCCAGCAGCTCCGGGGGCGCTGGTAACTATGGCTACACCTTC	CASSSGGAGNYGYTF
TRBD1	TRBV20-1	-	TRBJ2-3	TGCAGTGCTAGAGATTGGAAGACAGGGAGCACAGATACGCAGTATTTT	CSARDWKTGSTDTQYF
-	TRBV19	once	TRBJ1-4	TGTGCCAGTAAGGAAGGGGCGGGGGATGAGAAACTGTTTTTT	CASKEGAGDEKLFF
-	TRBV24-1	few	TRBJ2-3	TGTGCCGCGGGGAGCGGTGGGACAGATACGCAGTATTTT	CAAGSGGTDTQYF
TRBD2	TRBV12-3/TRBV12-4	-	TRBJ2-3	TGTGCCAGCAGATGGGGACTATCCCAAGATACGCAGTATTTT	CASRWGLSQDTQYF
-	TRBV20-1	few	TRBJ2-3	TGCAGTGCTAGAGATTGGGCAGATACGCAGTATTTT	CSARDWADTQYF
TRBD2	TRBV5-1	few	TRBJ2-1	TGCGCCAGCAGCTTGGTAGCGGGAGTAAACAATGAGCAGTTCTTC	CASSLVAGVNNEQFF
-	TRBV29-1	-	TRBJ1-3	TGCAGCGGTGGGGTTGGAAACACCATATATTTT	CSGGVGNTIYF
-	TRBV5-1	-	TRBJ2-1	TGCGCCAGCGCAACCGGGACTTACCCCAATGAGCAGTTCTTC	CASATGTYPNEQFF
-	TRBV7-9	-	TRBJ2-5	TGTGCCAGCAGCTTAAACCCACTAAGCAGGGTGGATGAGACCCAGTACTTC	CASSLNPLSRVDETQYF
-	TRBV20-1	few	TRBJ1-2	TGCAGTGCTAGACGGGGCGCTTACACTAACTATGGCTACACCTTC	CSARRGAYTNYGYTF
-	TRBV6-2/TRBV6-3	-	TRBJ2-7	TGTGCCAGCATCCAAGGGACTCTGGGGCTCGAGCAGTACTTC	CASIQGTLGLEQYF
TRBD2	TRBV27	few	TRBJ2-5	TGTGCCAGCAGAGCCTGGAGCGGGGGGGCGCAAGAGACCCAGTACTTC	CASRAWSGGAQETQYF
-	TRBV4-1	-	TRBJ2-1	TGCGCCAGCAGCCAAAGCGGAATGTACCAAGAGACCCAGTTCTTC	CASSQSGMYQETQFF
-	TRBV6-5	-	TRBJ2-7	TGTGCCAGCAGTTACGATCGGTACGAGCAGTACTTC	CASSYDRYEQYF
TRBD1	TRBV20-1	-	TRBJ1-1	TGCAGTGCTAGGACAGGGCTGAGCACTGAAGCTTTCTTT	CSARTGLSTEAFF
TRBD1	TRBV6-2/TRBV6-3	-	TRBJ2-1	TGTGCCAGCAGTTACTCGCGGCAGGGGGCGTATGAGCAGTTCTTC	CASSYSRQGAYEQFF
-	TRBV5-1	-	TRBJ2-3	TGCGCCAGCAGCTCGGAGAGGAGCACAGATACGCAGTATTTT	CASSSERSTDTQYF
TRBD1	TRBV20-1	-	TRBJ2-5	TGCAGTGCTAGAAAACTTGGACAGGGGGTCAAAGAGACCCAGTACTTC	CSARKLGQGVKETQYF
-	TRBV6-1	-	TRBJ2-3	TGTGCCAGCATGGTTACAACTAGCACAGATACGCAGTATTTT	CASMVTTSTDTQYF
TRBD1	TRBV4-2	-	TRBJ1-2	TGTGCCAGCAGCCTTCAGGGGGCATGGAATGGCTACACCTTC	CASSLQGAWNGYTF
-	TRBV4-3	-	TRBJ1-5	TGCGCCAGCAGCCAAGAGGCGACGGGTTATGAGCCCCAGCATTTT	CASSQEATGYEPQHF
TRBD2	TRBV27	-	TRBJ2-2	TGTGCCAGCAGTTTTCGAAGCGGGATAAACACCGGGGAGCTGTTTTTT	CASSFRSGINTGELFF
-	TRBV28	-	TRBJ2-7	TGTGCCAGCAGTTCCGGACTCATTTACGAGCAGTACTTC	CASSSGLIYEQYF
TRBD2	TRBV6-2/TRBV6-3	few	TRBJ2-1	TGTGCCAGCAGTTCCAGTGTAGCGGGAAACTACAATGAGCAGTTCTTC	CASSSSVAGNYNEQFF
-	TRBV11-2	many	TRBJ2-5	TGTGCCAGCAGCTTAGATTTTCTCCCCCAAGAGACCCAGTACTTC	CASSLDFLPQETQYF
-	TRBV4-1	-	TRBJ1-1	TGCGCCAGCAGCCAAGGGCGGGAAGCTTTCTTT	CASSQGREAFF
TRBD2	TRBV2	once	TRBJ2-4	TGTGCCAGCAGTGAGACTAGCGGGACCGCTCTAGCCAAAAACATTCAGTACTTC	CASSETSGTALAKNIQYF
TRBD1	TRBV7-9	few	TRBJ2-3	TGTGCCAATCAAGGGGGCGCAGCAGATACGCAGTATTTT	CANQGGAADTQYF
TRBD1	TRBV28	many	TRBJ2-7	TGTGCCAGCAGTTTCGACAGGGTCCACGAGCAGTACTTC	CASSFDRVHEQYF
-	TRBV2	-	TRBJ1-4	TGTGCTACCAAAGGGTCCCGGACTAATGAAAAACTGTTTTTT	CATKGSRTNEKLFF
TRBD1	TRBV4-1	-	TRBJ2-1	TGCGCCAGCAGATTGGGACAGGAATACAATGAGCAGTTCTTC	CASRLGQEYNEQFF
TRBD1	TRBV4-2	few	TRBJ2-7	TGTGCCAGCAGCCGCATAGACAGGGGAAACTCCTACGAGCAGTACTTC	CASSRIDRGNSYEQYF
TRBD2	TRBV6-2/TRBV6-3	few	TRBJ2-1	TGTGCCAGCAGCCCCGGACTAGCGGGGTACTACAATGAGCAGTTCTTC	CASSPGLAGYYNEQFF
-	TRBV4-3	-	TRBJ2-5	TGCGCCAGCAGCCTAGGGACTCCAGATCAGTACCAAGAGACCCAGTACTTC	CASSLGTPDQYQETQYF
-	TRBV6-6	-	TRBJ2-6	TGTGCCAGCAGTTACGAGGAGAGGTCCAACGTCCTGACTTTC	CASSYEERSNVLTF
-	TRBV6-1	few	TRBJ2-4	TGTGCCAGCAGTGAAGGGAGGTGGCGGAACATTCAGTACTTC	CASSEGRWRNIQYF
-	TRBV7-2	few	TRBJ2-5	TGTGCCAGCAGCTTACAAACGAGAGGGGAGACCCAGTACTTC	CASSLQTRGETQYF
-	TRBV12-3/TRBV12-4	-	TRBJ1-6	TGTGCCAGCAGCTACAGGGAGGGGGGTCCCCTCCACTTT	CASSYREGGPLHF
-	TRBV6-5	-	TRBJ2-6	TGTGCCAGCAGTTACCACGGACAAATCTCTGGGGCCAACGTCCTGACTTTC	CASSYHGQISGANVLTF
TRBD2	TRBV24-1	few	TRBJ2-1	TGTGCCACCAGTGATTTACCCGGGACTAGCGTCCCGGTTGAGCAGTTCTTC	CATSDLPGTSVPVEQFF
TRBD1	TRBV7-2	many	TRBJ2-1	TGTGCCAGCAGCTTAAGGGGGGGGGGACAGGGGAGCGGGAGTAACTATGAGCAGTTCTTC	CASSLRGGGQGSGSNYEQFF
TRBD2	TRBV6-1	-	TRBJ2-3	TGTGCCAGCTTATCTAGCGGGAAGAGAGATACGCAGTATTTT	CASLSSGKRDTQYF
TRBD1	TRBV12-3/TRBV12-4	once	TRBJ2-7	TGTGCCATCAGTCTGACAGGGGCTTGGTACAAGCAGTACTTC	CAISLTGAWYKQYF
-	TRBV28	-	TRBJ1-5	TGTGCCAGCAACACACAGGTTGCTCATCAGCCCCAGCATTTT	CASNTQVAHQPQHF